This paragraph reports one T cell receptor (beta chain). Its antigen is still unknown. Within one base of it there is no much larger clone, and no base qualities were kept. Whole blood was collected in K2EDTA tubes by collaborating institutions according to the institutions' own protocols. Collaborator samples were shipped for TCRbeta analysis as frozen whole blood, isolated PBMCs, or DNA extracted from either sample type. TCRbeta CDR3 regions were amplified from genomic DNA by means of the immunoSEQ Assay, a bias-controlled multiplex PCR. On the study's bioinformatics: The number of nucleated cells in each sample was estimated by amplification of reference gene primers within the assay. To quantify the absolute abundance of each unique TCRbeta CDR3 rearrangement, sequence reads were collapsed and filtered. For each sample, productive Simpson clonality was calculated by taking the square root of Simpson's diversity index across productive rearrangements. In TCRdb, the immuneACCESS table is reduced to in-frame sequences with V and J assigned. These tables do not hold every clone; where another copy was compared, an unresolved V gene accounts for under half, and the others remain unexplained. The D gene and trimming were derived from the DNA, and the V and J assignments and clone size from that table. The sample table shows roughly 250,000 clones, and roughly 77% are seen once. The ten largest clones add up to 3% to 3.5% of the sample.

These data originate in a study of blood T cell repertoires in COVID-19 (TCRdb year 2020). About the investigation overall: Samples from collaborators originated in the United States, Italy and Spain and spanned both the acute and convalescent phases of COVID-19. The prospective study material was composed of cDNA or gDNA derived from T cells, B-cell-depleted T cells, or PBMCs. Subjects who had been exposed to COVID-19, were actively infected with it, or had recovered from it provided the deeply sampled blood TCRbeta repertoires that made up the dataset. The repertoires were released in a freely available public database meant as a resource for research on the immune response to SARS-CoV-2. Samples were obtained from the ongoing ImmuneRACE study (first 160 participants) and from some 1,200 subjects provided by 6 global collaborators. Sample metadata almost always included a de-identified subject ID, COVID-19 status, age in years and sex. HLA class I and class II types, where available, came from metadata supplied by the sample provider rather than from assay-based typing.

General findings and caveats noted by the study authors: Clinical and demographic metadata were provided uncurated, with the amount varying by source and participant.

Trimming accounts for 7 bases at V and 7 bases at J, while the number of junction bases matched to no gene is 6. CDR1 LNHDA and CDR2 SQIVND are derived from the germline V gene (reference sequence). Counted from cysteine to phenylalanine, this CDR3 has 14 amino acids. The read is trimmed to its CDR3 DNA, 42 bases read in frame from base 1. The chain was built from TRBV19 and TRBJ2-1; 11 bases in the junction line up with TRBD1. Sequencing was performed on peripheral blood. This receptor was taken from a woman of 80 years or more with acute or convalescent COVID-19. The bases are TGTGCCAGTACCGGGACAGGGGGGACGAATGAGCAGTTCTTC. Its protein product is CASTGTGGTNEQFF. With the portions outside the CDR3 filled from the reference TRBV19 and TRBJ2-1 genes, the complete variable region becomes DGGITQSPKYLFRKEGQNVTLSCEQNLNHDAMYWYRQDPGQGLRLIYYSQIVNDFQKGDIAEGYSVSREKKESFPLTVTSAQKNPTAFYLCASTGTGGTNEQFFGPGTRLTVL.